Shown below are 2 T cell receptor beta chains from a single sample sequenced in a study of control samples from healthy donors and cancer patients. Clones were read by immunoSEQ multiplex PCR, and TCRdb kept only the in-frame ones, dropping some. The sample shows roughly 64,000 clones, about nine tenths of them seen only once. Material: PBMCs. The receptors shown here come from a woman aged 45-60 years with colorectal cancer.

The chain couples TRBV10-3 to TRBJ1-2, with 8 bases aligning to TRBD1. Per the germline V gene, CDR1 is ENHRY and CDR2 is SYGVKD. The CDR3 runs 17 residues. Losses at the gene ends were 2 bases for V and 3 bases for J; bases not matched to a gene: 11. CDR3 sequence (DNA): TGTGCCATCAGTGAGACGGTCGGACAGGGTGGAGACTATGGCTACACCTTC. This translates into CAISETVGQGGDYGYTF.

The rearrangement links TRBV27 to TRBJ1-4; 7 bases are shared with TRBD1. V was clipped by 5 bases and J by 8 bases; unmatched bases: 8. CDR3 length equals 14 residues. The germline V gene has CDR1 MNHEY and CDR2 SMNVEV (reference sequence). In DNA form, the CDR3 reads TGTGCCAGCAGTGGAGGGGGCTTAGGGGAAAAACTGTTTTTT. It translates to CASSGGGLGEKLFF.